The 25 T cell receptor beta chains in this list originate from one sample, sequenced in a study of shared clonotypes between healthy human individuals. The data were produced by immunoSEQ multiplex PCR, yet TCRdb's version contains in-frame clones alone and is incomplete. The top ten hold less than 40% of the sample, which has about 690,000 clones, roughly 91% seen once. Input material: memory CD8+ T cells from PBMCs. Subset: CD45RO+ cells pooled with CCR7-negative TemRA cells. The receptors stem from a man aged 18 to 29 in good health. Some clones in this sample may be carry-over from other donors' samples.

This chain joins TRBV28 and TRBJ2-7, with 13 nucleotides matching TRBD2. With 7 bases clipped from V and 3 bases from J, the junction kept 9 bases outside the gene matches. This CDR3 contains 16 residues. Germline assignment: CDR1 MDHEN and CDR2 SYDVKM. CDR3 nucleotides: TGTGCCAGCATATTTAGTACTAGCGGGAGGGACTACGAGCAGTACTTC. Protein: CASIFSTSGRDYEQYF. The whole variable domain, filled in from reference TRBV28 and TRBJ2-7, reads DVKVTQSSRYLVKRTGEKVFLECVQDMDHENMFWYRQDPGLGLRLIYFSYDVKMKEKGDIPEGYSVSREKKERFSLILESASTNQTSMYLCASIFSTSGRDYEQYFGPGTRLTVT.

J is TRBJ1-2 and V is TRBV7-8; 10 bases map to TRBD1. V gave up 3 bases and J gave up 0 bases; unmatched junction bases: 7. Germline V gene data show CDR1 as SGHVS and CDR2 as FQNEAQ. The length of the CDR3 is 17 residues. Here the CDR3 DNA reads TGTGCCAGCAGCTTCGGGACAGGGGTGGCCCCTAACTATGGCTACACCTTC. The encoded protein is CASSFGTGVAPNYGYTF.

The rearrangement links TRBV27 to TRBJ2-7, with D hard to call. Germline-derived CDR1 and CDR2 are MNHEY and SMNVEV (reference sequence). This CDR3 comprises 15 residues. The V end lost 2 bases, the J end lost 3 bases, and 14 bases lay between the germline ends. CDR3 protein: CASSLARVPYYEQYF. CDR3 DNA: TGTGCCAGCAGTTTAGCGAGAGTCCCCTACTACGAGCAGTACTTC.

V and J are TRBV4-2 and TRBJ1-1; a weak D match, TRBD1 (5 bases). Trimming pared 0 bases from V and 0 bases from J, leaving 14 bases between. Per the germline V gene, CDR1 is LGHNA and CDR2 is YNFKEQ. CDR3 length: 17 residues. This CDR3 is CASSQEAGWGMNTEAFF. The CDR3 region has the DNA TGTGCCAGCAGCCAAGAAGCAGGGTGGGGGATGAACACTGAAGCTTTCTTT.

This chain joins TRBV28 and TRBJ1-2; unclear D gene. Trimming stripped 4 bases from V and 13 bases from J, with 16 bases between. In germline, CDR1 is MDHEN, CDR2 SYDVKM. The CDR3 sequence is 12 residues long. Written as DNA, the CDR3 is TGTGCCAGCAGTTCGCAACCGACTGTCGGCACCTTC. It is translated as CASSSQPTVGTF.

The chain has TRBV28 and TRBJ1-1, with D tentatively TRBD1 (5 bases). Trimming left V 6 bases short and J 1 base short, with 9 bases between. The CDR3 has 13 amino acids. CDR1 is MDHEN, CDR2 SYDVKM, per germline. The CDR3 DNA reads as TGTGCCAGCAGGGTGACAGCGAACACTGAAGCTTTCTTT. It is translated as CASRVTANTEAFF.

This chain connects TRBV6-5 to TRBJ2-5; no reliable D call. This CDR3 has 12 amino acids. With 6 bases removed from V and 3 bases from J, the gap between germline ends came to 8 bases. Germline V gives CDR1 MNHEY, CDR2 SVGAGI. The CDR3 loop reads CASRQTEETQYF. CDR3 DNA sequence: TGTGCCAGCAGACAAACAGAAGAGACCCAGTACTTC.

This clone appeared a single time. Other DNA variants within this sample encode the same CDR3. The V and J genes are TRBV19 and TRBJ2-3, with TRBD1 matching over 7 bases. The CDR3 has 13 amino acids. Germline-derived CDR1 and CDR2 are LNHDA and SQIVND (reference sequence). Trimming cost V 9 bases and J 1 base; bases outside gene matches: 4. The chain's CDR3 is CASRTGGTDTQYF. The DNA for the CDR3 is TGTGCCAGCAGAACAGGGGGCACAGATACGCAGTATTTT.

The chain joins TRBV27 to TRBJ1-4; 7 bases line up with TRBD1. The J segment lost 7 bases and the V segment lost 8 bases, leaving 13 bases of the junction unmatched. Looked up from germline, CDR1 is MNHEY and CDR2 is SMNVEV (reference sequence). The CDR3 extends over 15 amino acids. The CDR3 DNA reads TGTGCCAGCGGGGGACCGACAGGGATGACTGAAAAACTGTTTTTT. This translates into CASGGPTGMTEKLFF.

The chain employs TRBV29-1 and TRBJ1-2, with TRBD1 identical over 8 bases. CDR3 length equals 13 residues. CDR1 SQVTM and CDR2 ANQGSEA come from the germline V gene. The V gene end was trimmed by 5 bases and the J gene end by 0 bases; junction bases not matched to a gene: 2. The CDR3 protein is CSVTGGANYGYTF. The CDR3 bases are TGCAGCGTTACAGGGGGTGCTAACTATGGCTACACCTTC.

This clone occurred a few times. The chain links TRBV7-9 to TRBJ1-2, with D possibly TRBD1 on 6 matching bases. Trimming removed 3 bases at V and 2 bases at J, with 13 bases between. The length of the CDR3 is 15 residues. The germline V gene encodes CDR1 SEHNR and CDR2 FQNEAQ (reference sequence). CDR3 DNA sequence: TGTGCCAGCAGCTTCGCCCTGGGACACAACTATGGCTACACCTTC. Translated, it gives CASSFALGHNYGYTF. Using reference TRBV7-9 and TRBJ1-2 for the parts outside the CDR3, the full variable domain is DTGVSQNPRHKITKRGQNVTFRCDPISEHNRLYWYRQTLGQGPEFLTYFQNEAQLEKSRLLSDRFSAERPKGSFSTLEIQRTEQGDSAMYLCASSFALGHNYGYTFGSGTRLTVV.

The V gene is TRBV19, the J gene TRBJ2-7, with TRBD2 matching 12 bases. Germline V CDR1 and CDR2: LNHDA, SQIVND (reference sequence). The J segment lost 3 bases and the V segment lost 5 bases, leaving 5 bases of the junction unmatched. CDR3 length equals 15 residues. The DNA of the CDR3 is TGTGCCAGTAGTCAGCTAGCGGGAGGGCTCTACGAGCAGTACTTC. This sequence encodes CASSQLAGGLYEQYF.

This sequence joins TRBV2 and TRBJ2-3; 10 bases match TRBD2. With V trimmed by 6 bases and J by 6 bases, 18 bases remained unmatched. Germline V gene lookup returns CDR1 SNHLY and CDR2 FYNNEI. The CDR3 consists of 18 residues. The CDR3 region has the DNA TGTGCCAGCAGCCCAGGGTGGACTAGCGGCCAGGGGCGGGATACGCAGTATTTT. Translated: CASSPGWTSGQGRDTQYF.

This rearrangement joins TRBV6-5 to TRBJ1-3; TRBD1 agrees at 7 bases. The CDR3 has 15 residues. From germline, CDR1 is MNHEY and CDR2 SVGAGI. With V trimmed by 7 bases and J by 0 bases, 6 bases remained unmatched. As DNA, the CDR3 is TGTGCCAGCACTCTTCAGGGGGACTCTGGAAACACCATATATTTT. It translates to CASTLQGDSGNTIYF.

The chain links TRBV4-1 to TRBJ2-7; the D call may be TRBD1 or TRBD2 (5 bases each). Trimming left V 0 bases short and J 5 bases short, with 11 bases between. This CDR3 has 14 amino acids. Per germline, CDR1 MGHRA and CDR2 YSYEKL. CDR3 sequence: CASSQEPGSDEQYF. DNA for the CDR3: TGCGCCAGCAGCCAAGAACCAGGGAGCGACGAGCAGTACTTC.

V is TRBV7-9 and J is TRBJ1-2, with D possibly TRBD1 on 5 matching bases. Per germline, CDR1 SEHNR and CDR2 FQNEAQ (reference sequence). V dropped 5 bases and J dropped 0 bases, with 7 bases sitting between them. This CDR3 comprises 13 residues. CDR3 amino acids: CASSPTANYGYTF. CDR3 sequence (DNA): TGTGCCAGCAGCCCGACAGCTAACTATGGCTACACCTTC.

This clone was observed a few times. The chain is built from TRBV5-1 and TRBJ2-1, with 9 bases that match TRBD2. J gave up 0 bases and V 5 bases, and 6 bases lay outside the gene matches. Germline CDR1 and CDR2: SGHRS and YFSETQ. The CDR3 consists of 16 residues. The CDR3 sequence: CASSFDSGSSYNEQFF. Written as DNA, the CDR3 is TGCGCCAGCAGTTTCGATAGCGGGAGCTCCTACAATGAGCAGTTCTTC.

The chain couples TRBV6-1 to TRBJ2-7; D remains ambiguous. CDR3 size: 13 residues. Per germline, CDR1 MNHNS and CDR2 SASEGT. Trimming removed 2 bases at V and 4 bases at J, with 9 bases between. The CDR3 region is CASSENFEYEQYF. Here the CDR3 DNA reads TGTGCCAGCAGTGAAAACTTTGAGTACGAGCAGTACTTC.

The J gene is TRBJ2-3, the V gene TRBV28; no reliable D call. The V and J ends lost 2 bases and 1 base respectively, with 13 bases between them. The CDR3 is 16 amino acids. Per germline, CDR1 MDHEN and CDR2 SYDVKM. The CDR3 DNA follows: TGTGCCAGCAGTTTACATCCCGACACCCGCACAGATACGCAGTATTTT. Its protein product is CASSLHPDTRTDTQYF.

This clone was detected only once. This rearrangement joins TRBV29-1 to TRBJ2-1, with 7 bases matching TRBD2. The CDR3 runs to 14 residues. Germline V gene lookup returns CDR1 SQVTM and CDR2 ANQGSEA. Unmatched junction bases numbered 6, after V lost 4 bases and J lost 3 bases. Here the CDR3 reads CSVGGGSVYNEQFF. The CDR3 coding sequence is TGCAGCGTTGGGGGCGGGAGCGTCTACAATGAGCAGTTCTTC.

This clone was counted only a few times. This chain links TRBV27 with TRBJ1-1; D gene uncertain. Per germline, CDR1 MNHEY and CDR2 SMNVEV (reference sequence). This CDR3 is built from 15 residues. Trimming took off 3 bases at V and 0 bases at J, with 11 bases between the two ends. CDR3 sequence: CASSLNWGMNTEAFF. The CDR3 nucleotides read TGTGCCAGCAGTTTGAACTGGGGAATGAACACTGAAGCTTTCTTT.

This chain connects TRBV2 to TRBJ2-7; 8 nucleotides match TRBD1. J was trimmed by 5 bases and V by 0 bases; bases with no gene match: 9. CDR1 and CDR2 from the germline V gene are SNHLY and FYNNEI. The CDR3 is 16 residues long. The CDR3 bases are TGTGCCAGCAGTGAAGCGCTTCAGGGGGCTGTCGACGAGCAGTACTTC. This sequence encodes CASSEALQGAVDEQYF.

This sequence joins TRBV5-1 and TRBJ2-1; the match to TRBD2 covers 8 bases. The V gene end was trimmed by 1 base and the J gene end by 0 bases; junction bases not matched to a gene: 6. The CDR3 has 17 residues. Germline lookup yields CDR1 SGHRS and CDR2 YFSETQ. The CDR3 here is CASSLLGSGNSYNEQFF. The CDR3 region has the DNA TGCGCCAGCAGCTTGCTGGGTAGCGGGAACTCCTACAATGAGCAGTTCTTC.

The rearrangement uses TRBV18 and TRBJ2-7; D possibly corresponds to TRBD2 (5 bases). The V gene's germline CDR1 is KGHSH and CDR2 LQKENI. This CDR3 is 16 amino acids long. V lost 6 bases and J 0 bases, leaving 18 bases between the germline ends. The CDR3, as DNA: TGTGCCAGCTCGCCTAAAAGACTACAGAGCTCCTACGAGCAGTACTTC. Translated, it gives CASSPKRLQSSYEQYF.

The genes are TRBV27 and TRBJ1-1; the D gene is possibly TRBD1 (6 bases). CDR1 and CDR2 (germline): MNHEY, SMNVEV (reference sequence). V was trimmed by 6 bases and J by 0 bases, leaving 23 bases between them. The CDR3 is 18 amino acids. CDR3: CASSPLPRQENMNTEAFF. The CDR3 DNA follows: TGTGCCAGCAGCCCACTTCCTCGACAGGAAAACATGAACACTGAAGCTTTCTTT.